These 24 T cell receptor beta chains originate from one sample sequenced in a study of blood T cell repertoires in COVID-19. The protocol was immunoSEQ multiplex PCR, while the TCRdb copy is restricted to in-frame clones and leaves out a portion. This table holds about 71,000 clones, 80% to 90% found once. The sequencing input was peripheral blood. The receptor source for this set is a man aged 45-65 years with acute or convalescent COVID-19.

The chain links TRBV28 to TRBJ1-6; D gene ambiguous. Trimming pared 5 bases from V and 0 bases from J, leaving 8 bases between. CDR1 MDHEN and CDR2 SYDVKM come from the germline V gene. The CDR3 sequence is 15 residues long. CDR3 DNA sequence: TGTGCCAGCAGTACCGCGGGCTCCTATAATTCACCCCTCCACTTT. Translating gives CASSTAGSYNSPLHF. Full variable domain (remainder filled in from reference TRBV28 and TRBJ1-6): DVKVTQSSRYLVKRTGEKVFLECVQDMDHENMFWYRQDPGLGLRLIYFSYDVKMKEKGDIPEGYSVSREKKERFSLILESASTNQTSMYLCASSTAGSYNSPLHFGNGTRLTVT.

The V gene is TRBV28, the J gene TRBJ2-1, with 9 bases matching TRBD2. Germline trimming cut 3 bases from V and 9 bases from J; bases unmatched to any gene: 21. The CDR3 runs 19 residues. Germline values: CDR1 MDHEN, CDR2 SYDVKM. In DNA form, the CDR3 reads TGTGCCAGCAGTTTTTTCGTCAGGGGAAGGGTTGAGCGGGAGGCTGAGCAGTTCTTC. It specifies CASSFFVRGRVEREAEQFF.

This chain links TRBV5-1 with TRBJ2-5; D uncertain. Germline V gene lookup returns CDR1 SGHRS and CDR2 YFSETQ. Between the trimmed V and J ends, which lost 3 bases and 4 bases, there was a span of 4 bases. The CDR3 spans 11 residues. CDR3 coding DNA: TGCGCCAGCAGCTCCTCAGAGACCCAGTACTTC. Translating it yields CASSSSETQYF.

This clone occurred once. The rearrangement uses TRBV28 and TRBJ2-1; D gene ambiguous. CDR1 MDHEN and CDR2 SYDVKM come from the germline V gene. This CDR3 is 12 amino acids long. The germline V and J ends were trimmed by 3 bases and 5 bases, with 5 bases remaining between them. The CDR3 loop is CASSFLHNEQFF. DNA for the CDR3: TGTGCCAGCAGTTTCCTCCACAATGAGCAGTTCTTC.

This chain connects TRBV3-1 (or the pseudogene TRBV3-2) to TRBJ2-3; 11 bases fit TRBD2. The germline V gene has CDR1 LGHDT and CDR2 YNNKEL (reference sequence). There are 17 residues in the CDR3. V was pared by 0 bases and J by 5 bases, with 7 bases of the junction left unmatched. The DNA of the CDR3 is TGTGCCAGCAGCCAAGATGCACTAGCGGGAGATGTAGATACGCAGTATTTT. Translating gives CASSQDALAGDVDTQYF.

For the CDR3, the DNA is TGTGCCAGCAGTTTCCGTAGCGGGAGGGGGGAAGAGACCCAGTACTTC. It yields the protein CASSFRSGRGEETQYF. The V gene is TRBV28, the J gene TRBJ2-5; 11 nucleotides align to TRBD2. CDR1 and CDR2 from the germline V gene are MDHEN and SYDVKM. The V and J ends lost 3 bases and 3 bases, in that order; junction bases with no gene match: 6. The CDR3 contains 16 residues.

This chain uses TRBV19 with TRBJ1-1, with a possible D match to TRBD1 (5 bases). CDR1 and CDR2 (germline): LNHDA, SQIVND (reference sequence). The CDR3 contains 15 residues. Trimming shortened V by 3 bases and J by 5 bases, and 16 bases separated the two germline ends. The DNA for the CDR3 is TGTGCCAGTAGTATGTTCGGTCAGGGTCGGACTGAAGCTTTCTTT. Protein sequence: CASSMFGQGRTEAFF.

The chain combines TRBV27 with TRBJ2-1; TRBD2 matches at 9 bases. The CDR3 is made up of 17 amino acids. Per the germline V gene, CDR1 is MNHEY and CDR2 is SMNVEV (reference sequence). Germline trimming cut 5 bases from V and 5 bases from J; bases unmatched to any gene: 13. This CDR3 reads CASSTRLAALLNNEQFF. CDR3 coding DNA: TGTGCCAGCAGTACTAGACTAGCGGCCCTACTAAACAATGAGCAGTTCTTC.

The chain combines TRBV6-5 with TRBJ2-5; D might be TRBD2 (6 bases). Germline V CDR1 and CDR2: MNHEY, SVGAGI. There are 15 residues in the CDR3. Trimming removed 8 bases at V and 1 base at J, with 17 bases between. The CDR3 DNA reads TGTGCCAGCGCCCGCCATCTAGCGCCCCAAGAGACCCAGTACTTC. Protein sequence: CASARHLAPQETQYF.

This chain links TRBV27 with TRBJ1-2, with 8 bases fitting TRBD1. J was trimmed by 4 bases and V by 5 bases; bases with no gene match: 15. Germline CDR1 reads MNHEY; CDR2 reads SMNVEV (reference sequence). This CDR3 contains 17 residues. The DNA of the CDR3 is TGTGCCAGCAGTCCGGAACCCCCAGGGGGCCCCTCCTATGGCTACACCTTC. Translation gives CASSPEPPGGPSYGYTF.

This clone has just one count. The rearrangement joins TRBV20-1 to TRBJ2-1; weak D call: TRBD2 (5 bases). Germline CDR1 reads DFQATT; CDR2 reads SNEGSKA (reference sequence). This CDR3 is 11 amino acids long. Trimming cost V 6 bases and J 11 bases, with 14 bases left between them. The CDR3 bases are TGCAGTGCCCCTTCGGACTTCAAGCAGTTCTTC. Its protein is CSAPSDFKQFF.

V is TRBV6-2 or TRBV6-3 and J is TRBJ2-7, with D tentatively TRBD1 (6 bases). The CDR3 totals 12 residues. Trimming pared 6 bases from V and 4 bases from J, leaving 10 bases between. The V gene's germline CDR1 is MNHEY and CDR2 SVGEGT. For the CDR3, the DNA is TGTGCCAGCAGCCCACAGGGATACGAGCAGTACTTC. Protein: CASSPQGYEQYF.

The chain has TRBV18 and TRBJ2-2; TRBD1 is a possible D gene (5 bases). From germline, CDR1 is KGHSH and CDR2 LQKENI. V lost 6 bases, J lost 1 base, and 9 bases lay in between. The CDR3 totals 14 residues. CDR3 sequence (DNA): TGTGCCAGCTCCGAGCAGGGGAACACCGGGGAGCTGTTTTTT. Translated: CASSEQGNTGELFF.

The chain uses TRBV5-1 and TRBJ1-1; D may be TRBD1 (6 bases). V lost 4 bases and J 4 bases, leaving 11 bases between the germline ends. There are 13 residues in the CDR3. Germline V gene data show CDR1 as SGHRS and CDR2 as YFSETQ. CDR3 nucleotides: TGCGCCAGCAGCCTCCAGGGGTCCACTGAAGCTTTCTTT. It yields the protein CASSLQGSTEAFF.

Many counts were recorded for this clone. The chain is built from TRBV6-2 or TRBV6-3 and TRBJ1-5; tentatively, D is TRBD1 (5 bases). Germline V gives CDR1 MNHEY, CDR2 SVGEGT. The CDR3 is made up of 15 amino acids. V was trimmed by 2 bases and J by 1 base, leaving 9 bases between them. The CDR3 DNA is TGTGCCAGCAGTTACGAAGGGGTAAGCAATCAGCCCCAGCATTTT. It specifies CASSYEGVSNQPQHF.

The V and J genes are TRBV30 and TRBJ2-1; 12 nucleotides align to TRBD1. CDR1 and CDR2 from the germline V gene are GTSNPN and SVGIG (reference sequence). The CDR3 is 15 amino acids. With V trimmed by 1 base and J by 6 bases, 4 bases remained unmatched. The CDR3 loop is CAWSGDRGLFNEQFF. The CDR3 DNA sequence: TGTGCCTGGAGTGGGGACAGGGGGCTCTTCAATGAGCAGTTCTTC.

This chain joins TRBV6-2 or TRBV6-3 and TRBJ2-1; no firm D call. Trimming pared 6 bases from V and 0 bases from J, leaving 12 bases between. CDR3 length equals 15 residues. Germline assignment: CDR1 MNHEY and CDR2 SVGEGT. CDR3 protein: CASSPADSSYNEQFF. The CDR3 region has the DNA TGTGCCAGCAGCCCCGCCGATAGCTCCTACAATGAGCAGTTCTTC.

The rearrangement joins TRBV30 to TRBJ2-1; 9 bases fit TRBD2. With V trimmed by 4 bases and J by 8 bases, 3 bases remained unmatched. The CDR3 is 12 amino acids. Germline loops: CDR1 GTSNPN, CDR2 SVGIG (reference sequence). CDR3 in amino acids: CAWMREGDEQFF. The DNA of the CDR3 is TGTGCCTGGATGCGGGAGGGGGATGAGCAGTTCTTC.

The rearrangement uses TRBV6-5 and TRBJ2-7; 9 nucleotides match TRBD1. Germline-derived CDR1 and CDR2 are MNHEY and SVGAGI. This CDR3 has 14 amino acids. V trimming: 6 bases; J trimming: 3 bases; junction bases outside the gene matches: 6. The CDR3 is CASSLRDRDYEQYF. The CDR3 DNA sequence: TGTGCCAGCAGCCTCCGGGACAGGGACTACGAGCAGTACTTC.

The chain's CDR3 is CASIPGQGAEKLFF. CDR3 in DNA: TGTGCCAGCATTCCGGGACAGGGGGCTGAAAAACTGTTTTTT. The rearrangement links TRBV2 to TRBJ1-4; TRBD1 aligns across 12 bases. The CDR3 loop spans 14 amino acids. V trimming: 7 bases; J trimming: 7 bases; junction bases outside the gene matches: 4. Germline CDR1 reads SNHLY; CDR2 reads FYNNEI.

This clone is a singleton in its sample. This rearrangement joins TRBV5-4 to TRBJ2-5; TRBD1 might be the D (6 bases). CDR1 is SGHNT, CDR2 YYREEE, per germline (reference sequence). This CDR3 comprises 16 residues. Trimming took off 2 bases at V and 1 base at J, with 15 bases between the two ends. This CDR3 reads CASSFEPGQPQETQYF. The CDR3 bases are TGTGCCAGCAGCTTTGAACCGGGACAACCCCAAGAGACCCAGTACTTC.

Note on this clone: The junction does not match germline at one end; this may be a read error. The V call is TRBV29-1, the J call TRBJ2-1, with D perhaps matching TRBD2 (5 bases). There are 14 residues in the CDR3. Germline V lookup: CDR1 SQVTM, CDR2 ANQGSEA. CDR3 in amino acids: CSVELPPSTNEQFF. For the CDR3, the DNA is TGCAGCGTTGAATTGCCCCCTAGCACCAATGAACAGTTCTTC.

The chain joins TRBV7-2 to TRBJ1-1; the match to TRBD1 covers 8 bases. The CDR3 is 15 amino acids. Germline V gene data show CDR1 as SGHTA and CDR2 as FQGNSA. Losses at the gene ends were 5 bases for V and 1 base for J; bases not matched to a gene: 6. CDR3 DNA sequence: TGTGCCAGCAGCCGGAACGGACAGGGGAACACTGAAGCTTTCTTT. It is translated as CASSRNGQGNTEAFF.

The gene calls are TRBV5-5 and TRBJ1-1; 9 nucleotides align to TRBD1. CDR3 length equals 14 residues. V was pared by 1 base and J by 11 bases, with 9 bases of the junction left unmatched. Germline V lookup: CDR1 SGHKS, CDR2 YYEKEE (reference sequence). As DNA, the CDR3 is TGTGCCAGCAGCTTGTGGGACAGGGCTAACGCGGCTTTCTTT. Protein: CASSLWDRANAAFF.